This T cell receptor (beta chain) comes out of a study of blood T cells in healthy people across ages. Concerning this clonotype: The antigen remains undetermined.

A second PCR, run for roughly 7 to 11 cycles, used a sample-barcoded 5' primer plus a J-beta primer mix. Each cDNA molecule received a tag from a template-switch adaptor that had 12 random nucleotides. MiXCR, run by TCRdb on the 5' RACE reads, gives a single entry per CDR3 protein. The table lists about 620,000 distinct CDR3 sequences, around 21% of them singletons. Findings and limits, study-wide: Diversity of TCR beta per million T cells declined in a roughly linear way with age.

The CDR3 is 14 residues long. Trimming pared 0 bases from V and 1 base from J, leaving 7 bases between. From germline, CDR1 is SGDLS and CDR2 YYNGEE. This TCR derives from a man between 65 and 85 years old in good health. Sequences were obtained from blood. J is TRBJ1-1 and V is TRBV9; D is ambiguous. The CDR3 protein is CASSVAGENTEAFF. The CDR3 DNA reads TGTGCCAGCAGCGTAGCCGGAGAGAACACTGAAGCTTTCTTT.